This TCR beta chain was identified in a study of PD-1 blockade in classical Hodgkin lymphoma. Overall study: Nivolumab was given intravenously to patients at 3 mg/kg every 2 weeks.

This CDR3 is 15 amino acids long. Trimming shortened V by 5 bases and J by 5 bases, and 18 bases separated the two germline ends. Germline loops: CDR1 SGHTA, CDR2 FQGNSA. This table comes from immunoSEQ multiplex PCR, and its TCRdb copy is limited to in-frame clones, with some not included. The sample lists about 36,000 clones, 60% to 80% occurring once. Each patient experienced a relapse that followed autologous stem cell transplantation, and brentuximab vedotin exposure varied. Study-level findings and limits: By C4D1, CD4+ diversity increased significantly, especially in complete responders. Compared with healthy donors, newly diagnosed patients reportedly showed lower baseline TCR diversity. Newly diagnosed patients and complete responders had comparable diversity at baseline.

Comments on this clone: Its antigen is still unknown.

The chain is built from TRBV7-2 and TRBJ2-5, with D possibly matching TRBD1 (6 bases). Source: peripheral blood mononuclear cells (PBMCs), taken before the second cycle of nivolumab. This clonotype was sampled from a human donor with classical Hodgkin lymphoma. The CDR3 DNA sequence: TGTGCCAGCAGCCGCGGACAGCCCGGGACGGAGACCCAGTACTTC. Protein product: CASSRGQPGTETQYF.